The 22 T cell receptor beta chains in this list originate from one sample, sequenced in a study of blood T cells in healthy people across ages. PCR was performed a second time for 7 to 11 cycles using a sample-barcoded 5' primer and a J-beta primer mix. TCRdb fed the 5' RACE reads into MiXCR, producing one record per CDR3 protein. The sample has 1.6 million or so distinct CDR3 sequences, about 31% seen once. The sample was blood. These receptors all come from a woman aged 25 to 45 in good health.

This clonotype was recorded a few times. This chain connects TRBV20-1 to TRBJ2-1, with TRBD2 matching 14 bases. This CDR3 spans 16 amino acids. The V and J ends lost 3 bases and 12 bases, in that order; junction bases with no gene match: 13. Looked up from germline, CDR1 is DFQATT and CDR2 is SNEGSKA (reference sequence). The CDR3 region has the DNA TGCAGTGCTAGTGTTATGACTAGCGGGAGGGTCGATTGGCAGTTCTTC. It specifies CSASVMTSGRVDWQFF.

This clonotype has a handful of counts. V and J are TRBV20-1 and TRBJ1-1, with a weak D call TRBD1 (6 bases). This CDR3 region has 12 residues. CDR1 is DFQATT, CDR2 SNEGSKA, per germline (reference sequence). V was clipped by 1 base and J by 11 bases, with 14 bases between them. Here the CDR3 DNA reads TGCAGTGCTAGAGGGGACATGTTGGACGCTTTCTTT. This translates into CSARGDMLDAFF.

The chain employs TRBV9 and TRBJ1-2, with D maybe TRBD1 (6 bases). CDR1 and CDR2 (germline): SGDLS, YYNGEE. V was cut by 3 bases and J by 7 bases, with 16 bases left in between. The CDR3 extends over 14 amino acids. The CDR3 coding sequence is TGTGCCAGCAGCGCAGATACAGGGTCGGGTGGCTACACCTTC. Translation gives CASSADTGSGGYTF.

At least ten counts were recorded for this clonotype. The chain links TRBV25-1 to TRBJ2-5; 7 positions agree with TRBD2. Trimming cost V 3 bases and J 0 bases; bases outside gene matches: 19. The CDR3 has 20 amino acids. Germline V gene sequence: CDR1 MGHDK, CDR2 SYGVNS. In DNA, the CDR3 is TGTGCCAGCAGTGAGATCCCCCCCCATCTAGCGGCGGAACACCAAGAGACCCAGTACTTC. Protein sequence: CASSEIPPHLAAEHQETQYF.

In its sample, this clonotype was seen a few times. This sequence joins TRBV7-6 and TRBJ2-1; no firm D call. V dropped 0 bases and J dropped 4 bases, with 10 bases sitting between them. CDR3 size: 15 residues. CDR1 and CDR2 (germline): SGHVS, FNYEAQ. The chain's CDR3 is CASSLASAVYNEQFF. The CDR3 nucleotides are TGTGCCAGCAGCTTAGCGTCGGCTGTTTACAATGAGCAGTTCTTC.

The V and J genes are TRBV12-5 and TRBJ2-5, with D perhaps matching TRBD1 (5 bases). The J call may be incorrect, as the DNA end agrees better with TRBJ2-7. This CDR3 is built from 17 residues. From germline, CDR1 is LGHNT and CDR2 FRNRAP. CDR3 residues: CASGLEIIPGNPYEQYF. As DNA, the CDR3 is TGTGCTAGTGGTTTGGAGATCATCCCAGGGAATCCATACGAGCAGTACTTC.

The V call is TRBV7-2, the J call TRBJ1-5; TRBD1 might be the D (6 bases). Germline assignment: CDR1 SGHTA and CDR2 FQGNSA. V was cut by 2 bases and J by 7 bases, with 15 bases left in between. This CDR3 comprises 15 residues. The CDR3 bases are TGTGCCAGCAGCTTATTTGACAGGAGCGAGCAGCCCCAGCATTTT. This sequence encodes CASSLFDRSEQPQHF. Complete variable domain (other parts from reference TRBV7-2 and TRBJ1-5): GAGVSQSPSNKVTEKGKDVELRCDPISGHTALYWYRQSLGQGLEFLIYFQGNSAPDKSGLPSDRFSAERTGGSVSTLTIQRTQQEDSAVYLCASSLFDRSEQPQHFGDGTRLSIL.

The CDR3 sequence is CASALWEEDTEAFF. CDR3 nucleotides: TGTGCTAGTGCCTTGTGGGAGGAGGACACTGAAGCTTTCTTT. The chain is built from TRBV12-5 and TRBJ1-1, with unresolved D. There are 14 residues in the CDR3. In germline, CDR1 is LGHNT, CDR2 FRNRAP. V was trimmed by 7 bases and J by 3 bases, leaving 15 bases between them.

In this sample, this clonotype turned up a few times. The chain joins TRBV4-2 to TRBJ2-1, with D perhaps TRBD1 (5 bases). V lost 0 bases and J 9 bases, leaving 18 bases between the germline ends. CDR3 length: 16 amino acids. The V gene's germline CDR1 is LGHNA and CDR2 YNFKEQ. This CDR3 is CASSQEVRVGEVEQFF. Written as DNA, the CDR3 is TGTGCCAGCAGCCAAGAAGTTAGGGTAGGGGAAGTTGAGCAGTTCTTC.

This clonotype was observed many times. The rearrangement uses TRBV5-5 and TRBJ2-3; D not resolved. This CDR3 spans 15 amino acids. V lost 0 bases and J 0 bases, leaving 8 bases between the germline ends. Germline V gene data show CDR1 as SGHKS and CDR2 as YYEKEE (reference sequence). The CDR3 DNA reads TGTGCCAGCAGCTTGGCAACTGCTAGCACAGATACGCAGTATTTT. Its translation is CASSLATASTDTQYF. Variable domain in full (rest from reference TRBV5-5 and TRBJ2-3): DAGVTQSPTHLIKTRGQQVTLRCSPISGHKSVSWYQQVLGQGPQFIFQYYEKEERGRGNFPDRFSARQFPNYSSELNVNALLLGDSALYLCASSLATASTDTQYFGPGTRLTVL.

V usage is TRBV12-3 or TRBV12-4 and J usage is TRBJ2-2; TRBD1 agrees at 10 bases. V was pared by 10 bases and J by 7 bases, with 15 bases of the junction left unmatched. The CDR3 consists of 16 residues. In DNA form, the CDR3 reads TGTGCCATCGATACCCCTGACAGGGGGCGGTTCGGGGAGCTGTTTTTT. The encoded protein is CAIDTPDRGRFGELFF.

A remark on this clonotype: This may stem from a read error, because a much larger clone lies one nucleotide away. The chain is built from TRBV4-1 and TRBJ2-5, with 8 bases lining up with TRBD1. Trimming took 5 bases from V and 13 from J; bases not matched to a gene: 12. CDR1 is MGHRA, CDR2 YSYEKL, per germline. This CDR3 is built from 13 residues. The CDR3 bases are TGCGCCAGCAGCGCGGGACAGGAGTACGAGCGGTACTTC. Its protein is CASSAGQEYERYF.

This clonotype came up a few times. This chain uses TRBV6-2 or TRBV6-3 with TRBJ1-2, with D possibly being TRBD1 (5 bases). V shed 5 bases and J shed 5 bases, with 15 bases lying between them. There are 14 residues in the CDR3. Germline assignment: CDR1 MNHEY and CDR2 SVGEGT. The CDR3 DNA reads TGTGCCAGCAGTCGGGACGGGTCGGATTATGGCTACACCTTC. It specifies CASSRDGSDYGYTF.

The chain is built from TRBV3-1 and TRBJ2-1, with 12 bases fitting TRBD2. CDR3 length: 21 residues. Germline CDR1 and CDR2: LGHDT and YNNKEL (reference sequence). With 1 base clipped from V and 8 bases from J, the junction kept 21 bases outside the gene matches. For the CDR3, the DNA is TGTGCCAGCAGCCAAGTACGAAGGGGGCTGCCGGCTAGCGGGGGGGCCTATGAGCAGTTCTTC. Translation: CASSQVRRGLPASGGAYEQFF.

This chain joins TRBV20-1 and TRBJ2-3, with TRBD2 identical over 13 bases. Germline assignment: CDR1 DFQATT and CDR2 SNEGSKA (reference sequence). The V segment lost 6 bases and the J segment 2 bases; nucleotides outside the gene matches: 5. The CDR3 extends over 15 amino acids. CDR3 loop: CSATTSGGDTDTQYF. In DNA form, the CDR3 reads TGCAGTGCCACCACTAGCGGGGGGGACACAGATACGCAGTATTTT.

Concerning this clonotype: A much larger clone differs from this one at a single base, so this may be a read error. V is TRBV10-3 and J is TRBJ2-5, with D possibly being TRBD1 or TRBD2 (5 bases each). Germline assignment: CDR1 ENHRY and CDR2 SYGVKD. CDR3 length: 13 residues. CDR3 nucleotide sequence: TGTGCCATCAGTAAGGGACCGCAAGAGATCCAGTACTTC. It yields the protein CAISKGPQEIQYF.

A few counts support this clonotype. This chain joins TRBV6-1 and TRBJ2-2, with TRBD1 identical over 9 bases. V gave up 9 bases and J gave up 3 bases; unmatched junction bases: 5. The germline CDR1 and CDR2 sequences are MNHNS and SASEGT. The CDR3 is 14 residues long. The CDR3 DNA reads as TGTGCCAGTCAGAGACAGGGGGACACCGGGGAGCTGTTTTTT. Protein product: CASQRQGDTGELFF.

V gene TRBV11-1 combines with J gene TRBJ2-7, with D tentatively TRBD1 or TRBD2 (6 bases each). In germline, CDR1 is SGHAT, CDR2 FQDESV (reference sequence). This CDR3 has 17 residues. The V gene lost 1 base and the J gene lost 3 bases, with 19 bases spanning the gap. The CDR3 DNA is TGTGCCAGCAGCTTAGATTCGTACAGGGCGGGATTCTACGAGCAGTACTTC. This translates into CASSLDSYRAGFYEQYF.

In this sample, this clonotype turned up a few times. The CDR3 sequence is CASSGSTTWQETQYF. The DNA of the CDR3 is TGTGCTAGCAGTGGTTCCACGACTTGGCAAGAGACCCAGTACTTC. The chain couples TRBV12-5 to TRBJ2-5; unclear D gene. Looked up from germline, CDR1 is LGHNT and CDR2 is FRNRAP. Trimming left V 9 bases short and J 2 bases short, with 19 bases between. This CDR3 contains 15 residues.

J is TRBJ1-2 and V is TRBV6-5; 7 nucleotides agree with TRBD1. Germline assignment: CDR1 MNHEY and CDR2 SVGAGI. The CDR3 is 14 amino acids. V lost 0 bases and J lost 6; bases outside the gene matches: 4. CDR3 sequence reads: CASSYSQGGDGYTF. The CDR3 DNA is TGTGCCAGCAGTTACTCGCAGGGGGGAGATGGCTACACCTTC.

This clonotype appeared a few times. V is TRBV10-3 and J is TRBJ1-1, with D uncertain. The CDR3 length is 13 residues. Deletions cut 10 bases from V and 1 base from J, with 13 bases between. CDR1 ENHRY and CDR2 SYGVKD come from the germline V gene. The DNA of the CDR3 is TGTGCCAGCCAGGAGTTTGAGAACACTGAAGCTTTCTTT. This translates into CASQEFENTEAFF.

The rearrangement links TRBV7-9 to TRBJ2-2, with D tentatively TRBD2 (6 bases). V lost 6 bases and J lost 3, with 11 bases in between. Germline CDR1 SEHNR, CDR2 FQNEAQ (reference sequence). This CDR3 has 14 amino acids. This CDR3 is CASSHREYTGELFF. The CDR3 region has the DNA TGTGCCAGCAGTCACCGGGAGTACACCGGGGAGCTGTTTTTT.